This T cell receptor (beta chain) was sequenced during a study of T cells in Graves' hyperthyroidism and ophthalmopathy. Germline-derived CDR1 and CDR2 are SNHLY and FYNNEI. V was pared by 6 bases and J by 4 bases, with 12 bases between. The CDR3 loop spans 13 amino acids. At least ten counts were recorded for this clonotype. RNA transcripts served as the template for amplifying TCR beta CDR3 regions. Using the HTBI primer set, a first-round RT-PCR was run on the TCR CDR3. TCRdb re-analysed the multiplex PCR reads in MiXCR, keeping a single row per CDR3 protein. This sample has under 600,000 distinct CDR3 sequences; approximately 15% occur once, and the top ten carry around 3.5%. Uncontrolled infections, other autoimmune diseases, pregnancy or lactation led to exclusion of patients. The diagnostic basis comprised clinical symptoms, serum thyroxine and TRAb, thyroid ultrasound and orbital computed tomography.

This clonotype was sampled from a woman aged 40 to 50 with Graves' ophthalmopathy. Sequenced sample: blood. The rearrangement joins TRBV2 to TRBJ2-5, with D perhaps matching TRBD1 or TRBD2 (6 bases each). CDR3 nucleotide sequence: TGTGCCAGCAGACCGTGGGGGGCAGAGACCCAGTACTTC. It is translated as CASRPWGAETQYF.